Following are 17 T cell receptor beta chains from one sample sequenced in a study of T cell changes during pregnancy in multiple sclerosis. Clones were sequenced by immunoSEQ multiplex PCR, and TCRdb holds only the in-frame ones, with some missing. The sample includes tens of thousands of clones, 86% of them seen just once. Sequencing used CD4+ T cells from peripheral blood mononuclear cells, obtained in the first trimester of pregnancy. These receptor sequences come from a female donor in good health, enrolled as a control in a pregnancy study.

V usage is TRBV5-1 and J usage is TRBJ2-3; 10 bases align to TRBD2. The CDR3 contains 15 residues. Germline V CDR1 and CDR2: SGHRS, YFSETQ. V was clipped by 0 bases and J by 6 bases; unmatched bases: 4. The CDR3 loop is CASSLDLAGADTQYF. For the CDR3, the DNA is TGCGCCAGCAGCTTGGACCTAGCGGGAGCCGATACGCAGTATTTT.

The V call is TRBV28, the J call TRBJ2-5; a weak D match, TRBD1 (5 bases). The CDR3 sequence is 15 residues long. Germline CDR1 is MDHEN and CDR2 is SYDVKM. The germline V and J ends were trimmed by 4 bases and 1 base, with 13 bases remaining between them. CDR3: CASSSPTQAQETQYF. In DNA form, the CDR3 reads TGTGCCAGCAGTTCACCGACACAGGCCCAAGAGACCCAGTACTTC. The full variable domain, completed using reference TRBV28 and TRBJ2-5, is DVKVTQSSRYLVKRTGEKVFLECVQDMDHENMFWYRQDPGLGLRLIYFSYDVKMKEKGDIPEGYSVSREKKERFSLILESASTNQTSMYLCASSSPTQAQETQYFGPGTRLLVL.

This sequence joins TRBV5-6 and TRBJ2-1; 12 positions agree with TRBD2. The CDR3 runs 17 residues. Germline values: CDR1 SGHDT, CDR2 YYEEEE. V shed 4 bases and J 9 bases; nucleotides not matched to a gene: 14. The DNA of the CDR3 is TGTGCCAGCAGCCGCTGGCTAGCGGGGGGGCCAAATGGTGAGCAGTTCTTC. Amino acid sequence: CASSRWLAGGPNGEQFF.

The gene calls are TRBV5-4 and TRBJ1-1, with 8 positions matching TRBD1. The CDR3 is 14 residues long. Germline V gene data show CDR1 as SGHNT and CDR2 as YYREEE (reference sequence). The J segment lost 8 bases and the V segment lost 0 bases, leaving 6 bases of the junction unmatched. DNA for the CDR3: TGTGCCAGCAGCTTGGAGTTACAGGGGGGGGAAGCTTTCTTT. Translating it yields CASSLELQGGEAFF.

The genes are TRBV7-2 and TRBJ2-3; 8 positions match TRBD2. V lost 2 bases to trimming and J lost 0 bases; unmatched junction nucleotides: 7. The germline V gene has CDR1 SGHTA and CDR2 FQGNSA. This CDR3 is built from 17 residues. CDR3 in DNA: TGTGCCAGCAGCTTACCTGGACTAGCTGGGAGCACAGATACGCAGTATTTT. Amino acids: CASSLPGLAGSTDTQYF.

The chain recombines TRBV7-8 with TRBJ1-2; maybe TRBD1 (5 bases). The CDR3 consists of 12 residues. Trimming left V 5 bases short and J 4 bases short, with 8 bases between. Per the germline V gene, CDR1 is SGHVS and CDR2 is FQNEAQ. The CDR3 reads CASSPDSYGYTF. CDR3 nucleotide sequence: TGTGCCAGCAGCCCCGACAGCTATGGCTACACCTTC.

V is TRBV7-2 and J is TRBJ1-1, with no clear D. V lost 6 bases to trimming and J lost 1 base, with 9 bases between them. CDR3 length equals 13 residues. Germline CDR1 reads SGHTA; CDR2 reads FQGNSA. Here the CDR3 reads CASSIGRNTEAFF. CDR3 nucleotides: TGTGCCAGCAGTATAGGGAGGAACACTGAAGCTTTCTTT. Variable domain in full (rest from reference TRBV7-2 and TRBJ1-1): GAGVSQSPSNKVTEKGKDVELRCDPISGHTALYWYRQSLGQGLEFLIYFQGNSAPDKSGLPSDRFSAERTGGSVSTLTIQRTQQEDSAVYLCASSIGRNTEAFFGQGTRLTVV.

This clone was detected only a few times. This chain joins TRBV5-1 and TRBJ1-1; TRBD1 matches at 9 bases. Trimming removed 4 bases from V and 4 bases from J; junction bases left unmatched: 5. From germline, CDR1 is SGHRS and CDR2 YFSETQ. This CDR3 is built from 14 residues. The CDR3 protein is CASSLTGGVTEAFF. The CDR3 nucleotides are TGCGCCAGCAGCCTGACAGGGGGGGTCACTGAAGCTTTCTTT.

J is TRBJ1-5 and V is TRBV5-6, with TRBD1 as a possible D gene (5 bases). CDR3 length: 16 residues. Germline V CDR1 and CDR2: SGHDT, YYEEEE. With 0 bases removed from V and 4 bases from J, the gap between germline ends came to 14 bases. CDR3 coding DNA: TGTGCCAGCAGCTTGGCCGGCGGGGCGCCGAATCAGCCCCAGCATTTT. This codes for CASSLAGGAPNQPQHF.

The chain links TRBV27 to TRBJ2-7; D is possibly TRBD1 (5 bases). V was pared by 3 bases and J by 3 bases, with 9 bases between. Germline values: CDR1 MNHEY, CDR2 SMNVEV (reference sequence). The CDR3 consists of 13 residues. In DNA form, the CDR3 reads TGTGCCAGCAGTTTCGCCAGGGACTACGAGCAGTACTTC. Its translation: CASSFARDYEQYF.

This clone was found a few times. The chain is built from TRBV7-9 and TRBJ2-2; perhaps TRBD1 as D (5 bases). This CDR3 spans 15 amino acids. Trimming removed 5 bases at V and 1 base at J, with 11 bases between. Germline V lookup: CDR1 SEHNR, CDR2 FQNEAQ (reference sequence). CDR3 bases: TGTGCCAGCAGCCCTGGACACGTGAACACCGGGGAGCTGTTTTTT. Translated: CASSPGHVNTGELFF.

This sequence joins TRBV5-4 and TRBJ2-7; 12 bases match TRBD2. CDR1 is SGHNT and CDR2 is YYREEE in the germline V gene (reference sequence). CDR3 length: 15 residues. The junction had 8 bases not matched to a gene; V was cut back by 4 bases and J by 6 bases. CDR3 residues: CASSRVTSGSTEQYF. The CDR3, as DNA: TGTGCCAGCAGCCGCGTGACTAGCGGGAGCACCGAGCAGTACTTC.

V is TRBV28 and J is TRBJ2-7; D is perhaps TRBD2 (5 bases). The CDR3 totals 15 residues. Germline V lookup: CDR1 MDHEN, CDR2 SYDVKM. V was cut by 5 bases and J by 0 bases, with 14 bases left in between. CDR3 in amino acids: CASSPSGKSSYEQYF. DNA for the CDR3: TGTGCCAGCAGTCCATCGGGGAAAAGCTCCTACGAGCAGTACTTC.

This clone has just one count. This chain joins TRBV14 and TRBJ1-6; D might be TRBD1 (6 bases). Germline-derived CDR1 and CDR2 are SGHDN and FVKESK. V lost 0 bases, J lost 6 bases, and 12 bases lay in between. The CDR3 runs to 16 residues. CDR3 loop: CASSQEGVGGNSPLHF. The CDR3 bases are TGTGCCAGCAGCCAAGAAGGGGTAGGGGGTAATTCACCCCTCCACTTT.

J is TRBJ2-7 and V is TRBV29-1; maybe TRBD2 (5 bases). The CDR3 extends over 15 amino acids. Germline V gene data show CDR1 as SQVTM and CDR2 as ANQGSEA. Trimming removed 1 base from V and 1 base from J, with 14 bases in between. The CDR3 spells CSVEGWRSGSYEQYF. The DNA of the CDR3 is TGCAGCGTTGAAGGTTGGAGGTCGGGGTCCTACGAGCAGTACTTC.

The table lists this clone with a count of one. The chain combines TRBV11-2 with TRBJ2-5; TRBD2 agrees at 7 bases. J gave up 5 bases and V 2 bases, and 8 bases lay outside the gene matches. The CDR3 consists of 15 residues. Per the germline V gene, CDR1 is SGHAT and CDR2 is FQNNGV. This chain's CDR3 is CASSLPGGGWETQYF. For the CDR3, the DNA is TGTGCCAGCAGCTTACCGGGAGGAGGGTGGGAGACCCAGTACTTC.

The chain is built from TRBV2 and TRBJ1-2; the match to TRBD1 covers 8 bases. Germline-derived CDR1 and CDR2 are SNHLY and FYNNEI. The V segment lost 6 bases and the J segment 8 bases; nucleotides outside the gene matches: 8. CDR3 length: 13 residues. CDR3 sequence (DNA): TGTGCCAGCAGGTCCTCAGGGGGCTGGGGCTACACCTTC. Encoded protein: CASRSSGGWGYTF.